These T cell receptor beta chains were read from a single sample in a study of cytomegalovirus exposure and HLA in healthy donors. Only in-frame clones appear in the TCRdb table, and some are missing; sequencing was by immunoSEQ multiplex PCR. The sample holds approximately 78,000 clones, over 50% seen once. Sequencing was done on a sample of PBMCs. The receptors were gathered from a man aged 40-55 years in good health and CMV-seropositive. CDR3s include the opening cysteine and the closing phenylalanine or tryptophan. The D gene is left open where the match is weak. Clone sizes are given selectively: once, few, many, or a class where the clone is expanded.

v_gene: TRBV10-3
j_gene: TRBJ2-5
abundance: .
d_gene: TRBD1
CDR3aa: CAIGGPGQGGETQYF
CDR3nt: TGTGCCATCGGAGGCCCGGGACAGGGGGGCGAGACCCAGTACTTC

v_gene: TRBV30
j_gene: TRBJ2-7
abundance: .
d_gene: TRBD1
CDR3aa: CAWSTGQLYEQYF
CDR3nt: TGTGCCTGGAGCACGGGACAGCTCTACGAGCAGTACTTC

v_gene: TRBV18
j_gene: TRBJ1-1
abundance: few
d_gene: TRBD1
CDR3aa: CASSPGTGAVTEAFF
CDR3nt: TGTGCCAGCTCACCCGGGACAGGCGCGGTAACTGAAGCTTTCTTT

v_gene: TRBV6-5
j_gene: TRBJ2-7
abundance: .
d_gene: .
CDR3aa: CASRPRGSSYEQYF
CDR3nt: TGTGCCAGCCGACCGCGGGGCAGCTCCTACGAGCAGTACTTC

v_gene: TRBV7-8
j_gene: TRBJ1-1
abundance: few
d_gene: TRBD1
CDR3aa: CASSRLPGGDTEAFF
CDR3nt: TGTGCCAGCAGCCGGTTACCAGGGGGTGACACTGAAGCTTTCTTT

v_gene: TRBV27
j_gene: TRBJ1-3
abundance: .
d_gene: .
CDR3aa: CASSLIGAGNTIYF
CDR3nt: TGTGCCAGCAGTTTAATCGGGGCTGGAAACACCATATATTTT

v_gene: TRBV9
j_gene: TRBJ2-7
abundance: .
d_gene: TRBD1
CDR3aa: CASSSGQAISYEQYF
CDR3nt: TGTGCCAGCAGCTCTGGACAGGCTATCTCCTACGAGCAGTACTTC

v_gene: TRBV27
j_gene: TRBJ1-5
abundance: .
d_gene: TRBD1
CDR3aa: CASSFSTGNQPQHF
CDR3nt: TGTGCCAGCAGTTTCTCGACAGGGAACCAGCCCCAGCATTTT

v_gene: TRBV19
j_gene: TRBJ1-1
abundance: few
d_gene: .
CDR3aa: CASSIDGEEHFEAFF
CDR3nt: TGTGCCAGTAGTATAGATGGGGAGGAACACTTTGAAGCTTTCTTT

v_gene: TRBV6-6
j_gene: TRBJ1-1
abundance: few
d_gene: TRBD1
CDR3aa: CASRSDRAGTEAFF
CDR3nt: TGTGCCAGCAGATCCGACAGGGCAGGAACTGAAGCTTTCTTT

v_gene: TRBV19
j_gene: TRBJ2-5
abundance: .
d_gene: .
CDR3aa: CASSIGGGSATQYF
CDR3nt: TGTGCCAGTAGTATAGGAGGAGGGAGCGCGACCCAGTACTTC

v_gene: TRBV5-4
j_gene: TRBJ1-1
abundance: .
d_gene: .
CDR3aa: CASSLGSDMNTEAFF
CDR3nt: TGTGCCAGCAGCTTGGGGTCGGACATGAACACTGAAGCTTTCTTT

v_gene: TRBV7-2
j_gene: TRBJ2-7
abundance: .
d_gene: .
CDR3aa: CASSPREDYEQYF
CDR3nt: TGTGCCAGCAGCCCACGAGAGGACTACGAGCAGTACTTC

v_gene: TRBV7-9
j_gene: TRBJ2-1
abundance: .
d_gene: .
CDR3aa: CASSPGGNEQFF
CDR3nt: TGTGCCAGCAGCCCCGGGGGCAATGAGCAGTTCTTC

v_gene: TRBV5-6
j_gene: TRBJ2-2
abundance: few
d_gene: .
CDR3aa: CASSPPDRLGTGELFF
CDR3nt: TGTGCCAGCAGCCCACCCGACAGGTTGGGCACCGGGGAGCTGTTTTTT

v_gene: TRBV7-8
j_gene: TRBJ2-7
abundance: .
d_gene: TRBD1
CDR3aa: CASSLGQGAYEQYF
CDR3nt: TGTGCCAGCAGCTTAGGGCAGGGGGCCTACGAGCAGTACTTC

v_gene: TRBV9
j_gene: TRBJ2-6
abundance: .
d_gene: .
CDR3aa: CAPPRGGANVLTF
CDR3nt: TGTGCCCCCCCCCGGGGTGGGGCCAACGTCCTGACTTTC

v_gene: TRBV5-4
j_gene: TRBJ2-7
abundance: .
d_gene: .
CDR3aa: CASSLGGRGEPSEQYF
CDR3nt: TGTGCCAGCAGCTTAGGGGGCAGGGGGGAACCAAGCGAGCAGTACTTC

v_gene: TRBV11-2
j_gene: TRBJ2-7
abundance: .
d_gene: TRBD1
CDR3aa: CASSGRDRGIQQYF
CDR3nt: TGTGCCAGCAGCGGCCGGGACAGGGGTATTCAGCAGTACTTC

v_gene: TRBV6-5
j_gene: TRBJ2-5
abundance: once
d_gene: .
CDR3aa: CASSYSGQETQYF
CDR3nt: TGTGCCAGCAGTTACTCCGGTCAAGAGACCCAGTACTTC

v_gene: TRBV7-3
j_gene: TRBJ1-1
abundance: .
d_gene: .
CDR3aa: CASSLIDGAEAFF
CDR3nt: TGTGCCAGCAGCTTGATCGATGGAGCTGAAGCTTTCTTT

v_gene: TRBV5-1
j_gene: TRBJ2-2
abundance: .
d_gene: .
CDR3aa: CASSLTAGELFF
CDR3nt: TGCGCCAGCAGCTTGACTGCCGGGGAGCTGTTTTTT

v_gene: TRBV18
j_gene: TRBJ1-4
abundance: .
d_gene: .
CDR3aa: CASSPDTGDWYEKLFF
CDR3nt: TGTGCCAGCTCTCCGGACACGGGTGATTGGTATGAAAAACTGTTTTTT

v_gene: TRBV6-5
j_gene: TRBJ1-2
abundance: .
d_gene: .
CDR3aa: CASSLKKGSGYTF
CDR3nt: TGTGCCAGCAGTCTGAAAAAGGGGTCTGGCTACACCTTC

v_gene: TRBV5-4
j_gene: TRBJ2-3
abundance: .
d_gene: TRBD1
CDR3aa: CASSTGQGRSTDTQYF
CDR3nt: TGTGCCAGCAGCACCGGACAGGGCCGAAGCACAGATACGCAGTATTTT

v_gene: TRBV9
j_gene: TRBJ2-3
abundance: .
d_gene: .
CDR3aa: CASSVVGPGTDTQYF
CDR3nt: TGTGCCAGCAGCGTAGTTGGTCCGGGAACAGATACGCAGTATTTT

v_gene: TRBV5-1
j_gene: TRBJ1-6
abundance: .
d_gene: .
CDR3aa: CASSLWTIGRNSPLHF
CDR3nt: TGCGCCAGCAGCCTCTGGACAATCGGGAGGAATTCACCCCTCCACTTT

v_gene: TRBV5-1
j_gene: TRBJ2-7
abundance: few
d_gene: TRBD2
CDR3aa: CASSRGGGLYEQYF
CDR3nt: TGCGCCAGCAGTCGTGGCGGGGGGCTCTACGAGCAGTACTTC

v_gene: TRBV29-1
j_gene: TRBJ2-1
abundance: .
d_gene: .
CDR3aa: CSVDPRRERNEQFF
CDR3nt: TGCAGCGTTGACCCCCGTAGGGAGAGGAATGAGCAGTTCTTC

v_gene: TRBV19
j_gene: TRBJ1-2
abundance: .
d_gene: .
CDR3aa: CASRGPGVAGYTF
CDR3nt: TGTGCCAGTAGGGGGCCGGGGGTGGCTGGCTACACCTTC

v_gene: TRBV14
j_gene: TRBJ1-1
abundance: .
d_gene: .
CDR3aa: CASSALPTGWTEAFF
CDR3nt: TGTGCCAGCAGCGCCCTCCCCACAGGGTGGACTGAAGCTTTCTTT

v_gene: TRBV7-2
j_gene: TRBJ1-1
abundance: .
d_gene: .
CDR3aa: CASSKQGNTEAFF
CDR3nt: TGTGCCAGCAGCAAACAGGGGAACACTGAAGCTTTCTTT

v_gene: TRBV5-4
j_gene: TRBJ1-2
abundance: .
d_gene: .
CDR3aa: CASTTDPGGNYGYTF
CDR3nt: TGTGCCAGCACCACTGATCCCGGGGGGAACTATGGCTACACCTTC